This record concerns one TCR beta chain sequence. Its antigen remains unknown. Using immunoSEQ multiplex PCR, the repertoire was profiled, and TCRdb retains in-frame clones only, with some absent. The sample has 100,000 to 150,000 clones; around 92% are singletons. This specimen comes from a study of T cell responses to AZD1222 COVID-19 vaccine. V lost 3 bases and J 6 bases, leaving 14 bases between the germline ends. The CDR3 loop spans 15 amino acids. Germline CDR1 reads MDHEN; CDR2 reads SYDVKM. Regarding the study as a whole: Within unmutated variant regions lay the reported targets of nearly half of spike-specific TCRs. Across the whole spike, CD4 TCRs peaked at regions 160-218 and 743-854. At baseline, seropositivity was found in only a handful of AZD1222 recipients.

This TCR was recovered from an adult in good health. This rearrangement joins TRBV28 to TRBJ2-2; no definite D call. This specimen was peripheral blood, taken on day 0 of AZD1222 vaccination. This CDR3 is CASSFPKGIAGELFF. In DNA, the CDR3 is TGTGCCAGCAGTTTTCCAAAGGGAATCGCCGGGGAGCTGTTTTTT.